This T cell receptor (beta chain) was identified during a study of cytomegalovirus exposure and HLA in healthy donors (dated by TCRdb to about 2017). At the level of the whole study: An earlier analysis of roughly 630 of the donors reported 250 to 300 Gb of sequence data and some 120 million unique TCR beta sequences from about 200 million T cells. About 280 gigabases of sequencing data and 70 million to 100 million unique TCR sequences made up an early release that covered several hundred HLA-typed donors. Of the 300 to 450 genotyped donors, roughly 85% fell in the genetic ancestry cluster associated with self-reported Caucasian donors. The study aimed to test whether signatures of past pathogen exposure could be identified by cataloging public T cell receptors. Using immunosequencing, the study profiled T cell repertoires from fewer than 700 subjects and related those repertoires to cytomegalovirus serostatus. Along with the approximately 620-subject first cohort, a separate validation cohort of over 90 different subjects was used. To predict cytomegalovirus infection status, the study brought together high-throughput TCR immunosequencing, statistical association of individual TCRs with disease status, and machine learning. To study patterns of TCR occurrence, a later analysis re-analyzed previously published TCR beta repertoires from 666 donors and added high-resolution HLA genotyping. In the later analysis, no new phenotypic data were used to find candidate immune exposures; instead, reliance was placed on TCR beta sequences and their occurrence across donors. To decide whether each TCR beta V gene segment behaved as functional or pseudogenic, an earlier analysis of approximately 590 of the donors relied on high-throughput TCR beta sequencing. Alongside the repertoire data, information on donor age, sex, ethnicity and CMV serostatus was compiled. Genome-wide SNP genotypes for about 65% of the roughly 700 donors were used in a later genetic analysis, which treated that subset as a discovery cohort. Every repertoire in the discovery cohort had been generated on one and the same sequencing platform. HLA typing covered class I and class II loci at four-digit resolution. Typing coverage varied by locus: roughly 629-630 donors for A, B, C, DRB1 and DQB1; more than 500 for DQA1; more than 600 for DPA1; approximately 490 for DPB1. Roughly 5 DR-DQ haplotypes were handled as single units for association and clustering, since linkage in the cohort was strong. Among 350 to 400 genotyped donors of the cohort, an average of about 240,000 unique TCR beta nucleotide sequences were sequenced per donor, roughly 18% of them non-productive.

The cohort comprised fewer than 750 healthy bone marrow donors. At the time of sampling, every cohort member was nominally healthy, though immune exposures that went unrecorded were likely present. The donor was CMV seronegative and belonged to the group of more than 300 seronegative cohort members. Every donor gave a peripheral blood sample, and the peripheral blood mononuclear cells from that sample were used for TCR beta sequencing. Genomic DNA was extracted from the blood cell samples with the Qiagen DNeasy Blood Extraction Kit. Counted from cysteine to phenylalanine, this CDR3 has 15 amino acids. CDR3 DNA is the only sequence kept; it has 45 bases, read in frame from the first base. V is trimmed back by 3 bases and J by 2 bases, and the junction contains 2 bases that no gene match accounts for. The germline V gene yields SGHRS for CDR1 and YFSETQ for CDR2. Study-level results and caveats: The authors suggested that the approach could potentially be generalized to other disease states and immunological phenotypes. In vitro tests confirmed that a few of the cytomegalovirus-associated TCR beta chains recognize cytomegalovirus antigens. Some IMGT-functional V segments, including TRBV6-2 and TRBV6-3, could not be told apart with the 87-base-pair reads, so those segments were excluded. Presence/absence analyses assumed roughly uniform sequencing depth across donors, an assumption that may not hold. In a later genetic analysis, fewer N-insertions in productive TCRs were reported among donors in an Asian-associated ancestry cluster than the roughly 710-donor mean. A cluster of highly shared sequence variants was judged likely to be a technical artifact of the sequencing pipeline. Assigning TCR associations to individual alleles was difficult when HLA alleles, especially DR and DQ, strongly co-occurred. In a later analysis, TCR association rates were found to vary across HLA loci, with the most associated TCRs seen for DRB1 alleles and the fewest for HLA-C alleles. A later analysis found that HLA-associated TCR beta chains were more clonally expanded and had lower generation probabilities than equally common non-associated chains. A further reported finding was that TCR beta sequences accurately predicted the HLA-A and HLA-B alleles for most subjects in the first cohort. An earlier analysis of around 540 of the donors showed that most TCR beta V segments appeared in productive rearrangements either about 87% or about 30% of the time, which broadly matched IMGT annotations. A total of 164 TCR beta chains were listed by the study as associated with cytomegalovirus. The classifier was reported to diagnose cytomegalovirus status with high specificity and sensitivity in both the original and validation cohorts. While some public TCRs were present in many individuals, most TCR sequences turned up only very rarely across donors. V-gene and J-gene trimming of TCR beta chains was associated with a missense DCLRE1C variant in a later genetic analysis, and the association was replicated in an independent cohort. A later analysis associated 17,000 or so TCR beta sequences with specific HLA alleles at a false discovery rate of 0.05. Because counts were too low, 15 to 20 rarely observed V segments, including chromosome 9 orphons, were excluded from the earlier analysis of several hundred of the donors. In a later analysis, most CMV-associated TCR beta chains were found to appear HLA-restricted, with HLA associations seemingly driven largely by CMV exposure. In a later analysis, several top co-occurrence clusters were reported to appear linked to parvovirus B19, influenza, CMV and Epstein-Barr virus. The cohort was sequenced for TCR beta chains only, and without alpha or paired-chain data the features that could be detected were limited. Because HLA typing was missing for some donors at each locus, association tests included only the typed subset. Correlated functional status among segregating V segments might be attributable to linkage disequilibrium, but an unknown experimental factor could not be ruled out. CMV serostatus was the only immune exposure information available for the cohort.

The library came from the immunoSEQ multiplex PCR assay. The multiplex PCR relied on a mix of 60 forward primers for TCR Vbeta segments and 13 reverse primers for TCR Jbeta segments. A multiplex PCR assay on genomic DNA amplified the CDR3 region of rearranged TCR beta genes. Amplified TCR beta libraries were sequenced as 87-base-pair reads on the Illumina HiSeq System. The authors processed their data as follows. A later analysis counted about 80 million unique TCR beta chains across the 640 or so repertoires, and 10 million to 11 million of these chains were shared by at least two donors. A nearest-neighbor algorithm error-corrected the raw reads and collapsed the reads into unique sequences, merging closely related sequences to remove PCR and sequencing errors. Alignment of CDR3 sequences to IMGT reference sequences was used to assign V, D and J gene segments. For a sequence to be retained, a match of at least six nucleotides to both a V gene segment and a J gene segment was required. A rearrangement was called productive if the CDR3 had no stop codons and remained in frame with V and J, and every other rearrangement was called non-productive. CDR3 was defined by IMGT convention, running from the second conserved V-encoded cysteine to the conserved J-encoded phenylalanine. The earlier analysis of 587 of the donors excluded any sequence lacking an unambiguous match to a single V gene segment. An earlier analysis of several hundred of the donors called V segments functional above 56.7% productive rearrangements and segregating when the between-donor standard deviation exceeded 5%. A statistical classification framework was built for diagnosing cytomegalovirus status from the catalog of TCR beta chain sequences. A later analysis assigned V and J genes by comparing TCR nucleotide sequences with IMGT/GENE-DB human TR gene sequences. A later analysis assigned CDR3 sequences and most-parsimonious VDJ recombination scenarios with the TCRdist pipeline. In a later analysis, each TCR beta chain was defined by its CDR3 amino acid sequence together with its V-gene family, and reads without a unique V-gene family were excluded. A later analysis removed over 500 highly shared, low-generation-probability nucleotide sequences to deal with suspected cross-contamination and a sequencing artifact. In a later analysis, a clonal expansion index was calculated for each public chain from normalized within-repertoire ranks of inferred template counts. A later analysis computed generation probabilities with a VDJ recombination model fitted to out-of-frame rearrangements, and checked the results against IGoR. In a later analysis, hypergeometric tests were used to score TCR-TCR, TCR-HLA and TCR-CMV co-occurrence, with a repertoire-size bias correction applied to TCR pairs. False discovery rates were estimated in a later analysis by permuting HLA or CMV assignments 20 times. In a later analysis, co-occurring TCRs were grouped with DBSCAN, and TCRdist sequence similarity was added when clustering was performed within HLA-allele-positive subsets. Repertoires with fewer than 30,000 or more than 120,000 public chains, plus five repertoires with anomalous nucleotide sharing, were excluded from co-occurrence clustering. TCRdb mirrors the immuneACCESS table, restricted to in-frame sequences. Some clones are absent from its copies; in checked studies, under half trace to an unresolved V gene, and the reason for the others is unknown. That table furnishes V, J and clone size, whereas the DNA furnished D and trimming. This sample comprises roughly 200,000 clones, approximately 80% of them detected only once. Of the sample, roughly 2.7% falls within the top ten clones.

Worth noting for this clone: Its antigen is still unknown. No qualities accompany the bases; no much larger clone lies one base away.

The material sequenced was PBMCs. The rearrangement combines TRBV5-1 with TRBJ1-3, with TRBD1 identical over 10 junction bases. This TCR was recovered from a female donor in good health and CMV-seronegative. This receptor has the CDR3 CASSSGQGAGNTIYF. The nucleotide sequence is TGCGCCAGCAGCTCAGGACAGGGGGCTGGAAACACCATATATTTT.